This T cell receptor (beta chain) emerged from a study of control samples from healthy donors and cancer patients. Clones were sequenced by immunoSEQ multiplex PCR, and TCRdb holds only the in-frame ones, with some missing. The sample carries about 180,000 clones, around 90% recorded once. The V and J ends lost 6 bases and 17 bases, in that order; junction bases with no gene match: 11. Germline V gives CDR1 MNHEY, CDR2 SVGAGI. This CDR3 spans 12 amino acids. The source is a woman aged 40 to 50 in good health. Sequenced input: blood. This sequence joins TRBV6-5 and TRBJ1-4, with 8 bases identical to TRBD1. For the CDR3, the DNA is TGTGCCAGCAGAGACCTCGGGGGACAGGTCTTTTTT. It specifies CASRDLGGQVFF.